The TCR beta chain described here comes from a study of post-analysis software for immune sequencing data. Overall study results and limits: Higher frequency in patients than in controls was seen for roughly five TRBV segments, with TRBV5-6, TRBV5-1 and TRBV20-1 among them. Samples made in the same batch grouped tightly together by F measure.

Details on this clonotype: The antigen remains undetermined.

Unique molecular identifiers were present in the TCR beta cDNA libraries. TCRdb processed the PCR reads anew with MiXCR; each CDR3 protein has one entry. The table includes roughly 800,000 distinct CDR3 sequences, 53% detected once. CDR3 length equals 14 residues. The germline gives CDR1 SGHNT, CDR2 YYREEE (reference sequence). The trim removed 4 bases at V and 8 bases at J, leaving 8 bases unmatched. The rearrangement uses TRBV5-4 and TRBJ1-4; TRBD1 matches at 7 bases. The receptor's source is a girl between 5 and 17 years old with multiple sclerosis. Material: blood. CDR3 amino acids: CASSATGKEEKLFF. As DNA, the CDR3 is TGTGCCAGCAGCGCGACAGGGAAAGAAGAAAAACTGTTTTTT.